The 9 T cell receptor beta chains reported below all come from one sample, sequenced in a study of blood T cell repertoires in COVID-19. Here immunoSEQ multiplex PCR was the method, and the copy in TCRdb shows in-frame clones only, minus some. The repertoire holds around 260,000 clones, with 85% to 90% as singletons. Sample: peripheral blood. These receptors all come from a young man with acute or convalescent COVID-19.

This clone came up once. The chain carries TRBV28 and TRBJ1-2; TRBD1 matches 7 bases. V gave up 2 bases and J gave up 9 bases; unmatched junction bases: 6. CDR1 and CDR2 from the germline V gene are MDHEN and SYDVKM. This CDR3 has 13 amino acids. The DNA of the CDR3 is TGTGCCAGCAGTTTAGACAGGGTTTATCGCTACACCTTC. It is translated as CASSLDRVYRYTF.

This chain uses TRBV5-5 with TRBJ2-2; 7 nucleotides align to TRBD1. The CDR3 sequence is 16 residues long. Germline assignment: CDR1 SGHKS and CDR2 YYEKEE (reference sequence). V was clipped by 4 bases and J by 4 bases; unmatched bases: 10. CDR3 amino acids: CASSDPQGRFTGELFF. Written as DNA, the CDR3 is TGTGCCAGCAGCGACCCACAGGGGCGATTCACCGGGGAGCTGTTTTTT.

This sequence joins TRBV27 and TRBJ2-5; D is uncertain. Trimming removed 8 bases from V and 5 bases from J, with 15 bases in between. Germline-derived CDR1 and CDR2 are MNHEY and SMNVEV (reference sequence). This CDR3 spans 13 amino acids. The CDR3 DNA sequence: TGTGCCAGCCCGCATAATATGGCCGAGACCCAGTACTTC. Protein product: CASPHNMAETQYF.

The genes are TRBV5-1 and TRBJ2-2; TRBD2 matches at 11 bases. CDR3 length: 16 residues. Per germline, CDR1 SGHRS and CDR2 YFSETQ. J was trimmed by 1 base and V by 4 bases; bases with no gene match: 3. This chain's CDR3 is CASSGGLAVNTGELFF. The CDR3 nucleotides are TGCGCCAGCAGCGGGGGACTAGCGGTGAACACCGGGGAGCTGTTTTTT.

This sequence joins TRBV6-2 or TRBV6-3 and TRBJ2-2; 8 positions agree with TRBD1. The CDR3 totals 16 residues. V shed 2 bases, J shed 1 base, and the junction held 3 bases outside the gene matches. The germline V gene has CDR1 MNHEY and CDR2 SVGEGT. The CDR3 nucleotides are TGTGCCAGCAGTTACCCCGGGACAGGGAACACCGGGGAGCTGTTTTTT. It specifies CASSYPGTGNTGELFF.

This chain connects TRBV30 to TRBJ1-3, with a tentative D call TRBD1 (5 bases). In germline, CDR1 is GTSNPN, CDR2 SVGIG (reference sequence). CDR3 length: 13 amino acids. V lost 2 bases, J lost 0 bases, and 5 bases lay in between. The CDR3 bases are TGTGCCTGGAGTAGGGGCTCTGGAAACACCATATATTTT. Amino acids: CAWSRGSGNTIYF.

This chain joins TRBV5-1 and TRBJ1-1; TRBD1 aligns across 8 bases. The CDR3 covers 15 residues. The germline gives CDR1 SGHRS, CDR2 YFSETQ. V shed 2 bases and J 5 bases; nucleotides not matched to a gene: 8. For the CDR3, the DNA is TGCGCCAGCAGCTTAACAGGGGGATCGGGGACTGAAGCTTTCTTT. Residues: CASSLTGGSGTEAFF.

The chain uses TRBV14 and TRBJ1-6, with 8 bases fitting TRBD1. The CDR3 has 15 amino acids. Germline V gives CDR1 SGHDN, CDR2 FVKESK. The V gene end was trimmed by 8 bases and the J gene end by 4 bases; junction bases not matched to a gene: 7. Here the CDR3 DNA reads TGTGCCAGCCGACGACAGGGGTCATATAATTCACCCCTCCACTTT. This sequence encodes CASRRQGSYNSPLHF.

This chain joins TRBV5-1 and TRBJ2-1, with TRBD2 identical over 12 bases. CDR1 SGHRS and CDR2 YFSETQ come from the germline V gene. The CDR3 extends over 17 amino acids. J was trimmed by 6 bases and V by 0 bases; bases with no gene match: 7. DNA of the CDR3: TGCGCCAGCAGCTTGGCGGTGACTAGCGGGAGCTTCAATGAGCAGTTCTTC. This encodes CASSLAVTSGSFNEQFF.